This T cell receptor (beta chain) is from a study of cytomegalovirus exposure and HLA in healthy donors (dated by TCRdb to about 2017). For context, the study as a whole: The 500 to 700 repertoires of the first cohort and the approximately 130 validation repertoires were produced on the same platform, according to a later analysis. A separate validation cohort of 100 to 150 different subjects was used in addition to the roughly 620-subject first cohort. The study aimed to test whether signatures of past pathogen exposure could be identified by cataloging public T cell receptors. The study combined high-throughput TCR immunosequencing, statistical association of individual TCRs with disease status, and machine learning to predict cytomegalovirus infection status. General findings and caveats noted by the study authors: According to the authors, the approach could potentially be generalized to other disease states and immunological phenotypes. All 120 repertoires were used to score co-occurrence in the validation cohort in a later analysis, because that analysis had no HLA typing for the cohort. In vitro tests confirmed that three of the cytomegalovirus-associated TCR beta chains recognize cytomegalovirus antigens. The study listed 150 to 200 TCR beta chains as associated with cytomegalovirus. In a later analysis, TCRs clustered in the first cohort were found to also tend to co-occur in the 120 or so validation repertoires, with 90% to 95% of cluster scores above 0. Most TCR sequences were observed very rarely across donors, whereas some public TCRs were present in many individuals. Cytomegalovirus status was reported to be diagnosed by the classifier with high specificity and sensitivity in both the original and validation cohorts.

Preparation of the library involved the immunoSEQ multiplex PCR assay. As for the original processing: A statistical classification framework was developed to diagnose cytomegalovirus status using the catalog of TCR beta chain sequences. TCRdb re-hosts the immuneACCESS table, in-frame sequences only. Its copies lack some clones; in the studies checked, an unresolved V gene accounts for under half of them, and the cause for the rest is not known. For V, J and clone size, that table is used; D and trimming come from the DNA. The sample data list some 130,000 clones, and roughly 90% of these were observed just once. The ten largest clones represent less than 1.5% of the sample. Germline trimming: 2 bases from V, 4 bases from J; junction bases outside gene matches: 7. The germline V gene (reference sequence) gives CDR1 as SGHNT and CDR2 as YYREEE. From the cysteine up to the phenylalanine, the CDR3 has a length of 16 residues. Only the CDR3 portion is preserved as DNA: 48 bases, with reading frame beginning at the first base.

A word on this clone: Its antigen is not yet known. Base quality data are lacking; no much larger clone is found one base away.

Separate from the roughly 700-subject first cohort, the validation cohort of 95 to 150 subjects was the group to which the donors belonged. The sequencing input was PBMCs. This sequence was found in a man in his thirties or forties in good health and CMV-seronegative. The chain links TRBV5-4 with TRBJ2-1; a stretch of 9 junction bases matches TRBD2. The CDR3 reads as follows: CASSFTRTSEYNEQFF. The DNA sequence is TGTGCCAGCAGCTTCACCCGGACTAGCGAGTACAATGAGCAGTTCTTC.